These 8 T cell receptor beta chains were all obtained from the same sample, sequenced in a study of T cells after yellow fever vaccination. TCRdb re-called the 5' RACE reads through MiXCR, storing one row per CDR3 protein. Of about 68,000 distinct CDR3 sequences in the sample, less than 8.5% were seen once. The sample in question was CD8+ T cells sorted from PBMCs, obtained approximately 40 days after the first yellow fever vaccination. Receptors originate from a man aged 18 to 29 who received the YFV17D yellow fever vaccine.

This clonotype has at least ten counts. V and J are TRBV7-8 and TRBJ2-7; tentative D call: TRBD1 (6 bases). The CDR3 runs to 16 residues. V was cut by 0 bases and J by 10 bases, with 22 bases left in between. Germline loops: CDR1 SGHVS, CDR2 FQNEAQ. CDR3 residues: CASSLALRTAPGKQYV. The CDR3 DNA follows: TGTGCCAGCAGCTTAGCGTTACGGACAGCACCCGGGAAACAGTACGTC.

V gene TRBV27 combines with J gene TRBJ1-2; 7 bases match TRBD1. Germline CDR1 MNHEY, CDR2 SMNVEV (reference sequence). J was trimmed by 2 bases and V by 4 bases; bases with no gene match: 7. This CDR3 spans 15 amino acids. CDR3 sequence reads: CASSSGDSPNYGYTF. DNA for the CDR3: TGTGCCAGCAGTTCCGGGGACAGTCCCAACTATGGCTACACCTTC.

This clonotype has just a few counts. The rearrangement uses TRBV9 and TRBJ2-2; D may match TRBD1 or TRBD2 (5 bases each). Between the trimmed V and J ends, which lost 7 bases and 7 bases, there was a span of 17 bases. This CDR3 comprises 14 residues. The germline gives CDR1 SGDLS, CDR2 YYNGEE. CDR3 protein: CASRDPATNGELFF. The CDR3 bases are TGTGCCAGCCGGGACCCCGCCACGAACGGGGAGCTGTTTTTT.

The J gene is TRBJ1-2, the V gene TRBV6-2 or TRBV6-3, with TRBD1 as a possible D gene (6 bases). The CDR3 sequence is 14 residues long. Germline V lookup: CDR1 MNHEY, CDR2 SVGEGT. Trimming pared 0 bases from V and 6 bases from J, leaving 11 bases between. CDR3 DNA: TGTGCCAGCAGTTACTCGGCGGGGGCTGATGGCTACACCTTC. Translating it yields CASSYSAGADGYTF.

This clonotype occurred a few times. This chain joins TRBV7-9 and TRBJ2-7; TRBD1 might be the D (6 bases). From germline, CDR1 is SEHNR and CDR2 FQNEAQ (reference sequence). This CDR3 contains 14 residues. V gave up 7 bases and J gave up 5 bases, with 18 bases separating them. The CDR3 region is CASTGRGRFDEQYF. The CDR3 bases are TGTGCCAGCACCGGCAGGGGACGCTTCGACGAGCAGTACTTC.

This clonotype came up many times. V usage is TRBV29-1 and J usage is TRBJ2-1; D uncertain. V was pared by 7 bases and J by 9 bases, with 13 bases between. CDR3 length: 11 residues. CDR1 SQVTM and CDR2 ANQGSEA come from the germline V gene. This CDR3 is CSADGSGEQFF. Written as DNA, the CDR3 is TGCAGCGCGGACGGTTCAGGTGAGCAGTTCTTC.

This clonotype was detected ten times or more. The chain recombines TRBV6-2 or TRBV6-3 with TRBJ1-1; possible D gene TRBD1, 5 bases. Deletions cut 8 bases from V and 5 bases from J, with 21 bases between. The V gene's germline CDR1 is MNHEY and CDR2 SVGEGT. The CDR3 extends over 15 amino acids. As DNA, the CDR3 is TGTGCCAGCCTAAGAAGTACAGGCCGGGGTACTGAAGCTTTCTTT. Translating gives CASLRSTGRGTEAFF.

This clonotype showed up many times. The V gene is TRBV11-2, the J gene TRBJ1-2; TRBD1 is a possible D gene (5 bases). Looked up from germline, CDR1 is SGHAT and CDR2 is FQNNGV. The germline V and J ends were trimmed by 5 bases and 0 bases, with 16 bases remaining between them. CDR3 length: 16 amino acids. CDR3 residues: CASSTSLVGPNYGYTF. DNA of the CDR3: TGTGCCAGCAGCACAAGCCTAGTGGGACCTAACTATGGCTACACCTTC.